Each of the 12 T cell receptor beta chains below was sequenced from the same sample in a study of CD8 T cells in Susac syndrome. It was with random hexamers that about 0.45 to 1 ug RNA was reverse transcribed. TCRdb processed the immunoSEQ multiplex PCR reads anew with MiXCR; each CDR3 protein has one entry. The sample yields some 140,000 distinct CDR3 sequences, approximately 89% seen once. The specimen was CD8+ T cells from PBMCs. Every receptor here comes from a human donor with multiple sclerosis.

J is TRBJ2-7 and V is TRBV7-9; TRBD1 is a possible D gene (7 bases). Trimming removed 1 base at V and 2 bases at J, with 12 bases between. Germline CDR1 reads SEHNR; CDR2 reads FQNEAQ (reference sequence). The CDR3 has 15 amino acids. Here the CDR3 reads CASSLVQGRTYEQYF. In DNA, the CDR3 is TGTGCCAGCAGCTTAGTACAGGGGAGGACCTACGAGCAGTACTTC.

The chain uses TRBV20-1 and TRBJ2-1, with D possibly being TRBD1 (5 bases). The CDR3 spans 16 residues. Germline V lookup: CDR1 DFQATT, CDR2 SNEGSKA (reference sequence). Trimming shortened V by 0 bases and J by 0 bases, and 12 bases separated the two germline ends. Here the CDR3 reads CSARDWGSDSYNEQFF. The CDR3 coding sequence is TGCAGTGCTAGAGATTGGGGCAGTGACTCCTACAATGAGCAGTTCTTC.

The rearrangement uses TRBV25-1 and TRBJ2-1; D gene uncertain. V was trimmed by 3 bases and J by 5 bases, leaving 5 bases between them. The CDR3 consists of 12 residues. The V gene's germline CDR1 is MGHDK and CDR2 SYGVNS. The CDR3 protein is CASSDWHNEQFF. In DNA form, the CDR3 reads TGTGCCAGCAGTGATTGGCACAATGAGCAGTTCTTC.

The CDR3 DNA reads as TGCGCCAGCAGCTTGGACCCTCCTTGGGGGAGCTCCTACGAGCAGTACTTC. Residues: CASSLDPPWGSSYEQYF. The V and J genes are TRBV5-1 and TRBJ2-7; D is perhaps TRBD1 or TRBD2 (5 bases each). The CDR3 loop spans 17 amino acids. V lost 0 bases, J lost 0 bases, and 16 bases lay in between. The germline V gene has CDR1 SGHRS and CDR2 YFSETQ.

CDR3 coding DNA: TGTGCCAGCAGCTTAGAAACAGGGCTACTCCAAGAGACCCAGTACTTC. Protein: CASSLETGLLQETQYF. V is TRBV7-9 and J is TRBJ2-5; a possible D gene is TRBD1 (6 bases). This CDR3 spans 16 amino acids. Per the germline V gene, CDR1 is SEHNR and CDR2 is FQNEAQ (reference sequence). The V end lost 1 base, the J end lost 1 base, and 13 bases lay between the germline ends. The whole variable domain, filled in from reference TRBV7-9 and TRBJ2-5, reads DTGVSQNPRHKITKRGQNVTFRCDPISEHNRLYWYRQTLGQGPEFLTYFQNEAQLEKSRLLSDRFSAERPKGSFSTLEIQRTEQGDSAMYLCASSLETGLLQETQYFGPGTRLLVL.

V usage is TRBV30 and J usage is TRBJ2-5, with TRBD1 matching over 7 bases. V lost 1 base and J lost 5; bases outside the gene matches: 4. The germline V gene encodes CDR1 GTSNPN and CDR2 SVGIG (reference sequence). CDR3 length: 13 amino acids. For the CDR3, the DNA is TGTGCCTGGAGTGGGACAGGCTGGGAGACCCAGTACTTC. It yields the protein CAWSGTGWETQYF.

On this clonotype: An end of the junction differs from the germline gene, which may be a read error. This chain links TRBV9 with TRBJ2-5; 7 bases are a match to TRBD1. This CDR3 has 14 residues. Germline V gene lookup returns CDR1 SGDLS and CDR2 YYNGEE. CDR3 DNA sequence: TGTGCCAGCAGCGAACCCGACAGGGCAGAGACCCAATACTTC. It encodes CASSEPDRAETQYF.

The chain joins TRBV2 to TRBJ1-1; no firm D call. This CDR3 has 10 amino acids. Deletions cut 7 bases from V and 6 bases from J, with 6 bases between. Germline CDR1 is SNHLY and CDR2 is FYNNEI. CDR3 in DNA: TGTGCCAGCAATGAGGCTGAAGCTTTCTTT. Encoded protein: CASNEAEAFF.

This sequence joins TRBV12-3 or TRBV12-4 and TRBJ1-2; D is unresolved. The ends were cut back, 1 base at V and 4 bases at J, with 7 bases in the middle. The CDR3 extends over 13 amino acids. CDR3 in amino acids: CASSLVPSYGYTF. CDR3 nucleotide sequence: TGTGCCAGCAGTTTAGTGCCCAGCTATGGCTACACCTTC.

This chain links TRBV10-3 with TRBJ2-1; D is unresolved. Per the germline V gene, CDR1 is ENHRY and CDR2 is SYGVKD. CDR3 size: 11 residues. V lost 5 bases, J lost 6 bases, and 5 bases lay in between. The CDR3 is CAISSSNEQFF. As DNA, the CDR3 is TGTGCCATCAGTTCGAGCAATGAGCAGTTCTTC.

V and J are TRBV5-6 and TRBJ2-7; 10 nucleotides agree with TRBD2. Germline CDR1 reads SGHDT; CDR2 reads YYEEEE. The V segment lost 0 bases and the J segment 1 base; nucleotides outside the gene matches: 4. The CDR3 totals 16 residues. CDR3: CASSLDVSGRSYEQYF. DNA for the CDR3: TGTGCCAGCAGCTTGGACGTTAGCGGGAGGTCCTACGAGCAGTACTTC.

The chain joins TRBV6-4 to TRBJ2-2; tentative D call: TRBD2 (6 bases). With 5 bases removed from V and 4 bases from J, the gap between germline ends came to 14 bases. Germline V gene lookup returns CDR1 MRHNA and CDR2 SNTAGT. The CDR3 is made up of 15 amino acids. This chain's CDR3 is CASSRGTDSTGELFF. The CDR3 region has the DNA TGTGCCAGCAGTCGGGGGACGGACTCCACCGGGGAGCTGTTTTTT.